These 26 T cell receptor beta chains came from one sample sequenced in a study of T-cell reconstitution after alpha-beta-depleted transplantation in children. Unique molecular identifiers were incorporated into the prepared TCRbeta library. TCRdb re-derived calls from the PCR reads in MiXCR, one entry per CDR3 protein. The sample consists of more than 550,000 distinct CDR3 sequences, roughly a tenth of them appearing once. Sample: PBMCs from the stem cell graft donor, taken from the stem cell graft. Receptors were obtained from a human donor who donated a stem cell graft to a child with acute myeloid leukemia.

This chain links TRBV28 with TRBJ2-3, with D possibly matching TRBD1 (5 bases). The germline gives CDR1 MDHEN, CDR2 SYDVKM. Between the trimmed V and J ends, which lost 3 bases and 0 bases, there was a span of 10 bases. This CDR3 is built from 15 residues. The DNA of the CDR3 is TGTGCCAGCAGTTTGCAGGGAACTAGCACAGATACGCAGTATTTT. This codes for CASSLQGTSTDTQYF.

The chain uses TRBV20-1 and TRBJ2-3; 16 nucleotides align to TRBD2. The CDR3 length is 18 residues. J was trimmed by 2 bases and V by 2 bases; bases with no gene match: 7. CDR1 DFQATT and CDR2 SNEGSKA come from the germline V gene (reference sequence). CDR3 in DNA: TGCAGTGCTAGATCGGGACTAGCGGGAGGGCCCCCCACAGATACGCAGTATTTT. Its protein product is CSARSGLAGGPPTDTQYF.

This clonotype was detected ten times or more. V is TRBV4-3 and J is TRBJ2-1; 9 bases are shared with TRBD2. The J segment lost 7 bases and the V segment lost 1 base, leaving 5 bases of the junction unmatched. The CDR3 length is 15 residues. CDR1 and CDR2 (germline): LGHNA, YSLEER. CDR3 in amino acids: CASSQGSGRANEQFF. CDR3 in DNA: TGCGCCAGCAGCCAAGGTAGCGGGAGAGCGAATGAGCAGTTCTTC.

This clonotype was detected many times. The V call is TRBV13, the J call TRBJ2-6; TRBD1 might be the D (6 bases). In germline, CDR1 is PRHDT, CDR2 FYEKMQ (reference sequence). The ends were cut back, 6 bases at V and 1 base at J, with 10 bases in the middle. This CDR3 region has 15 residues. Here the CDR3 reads CASRDRRSGANVLTF. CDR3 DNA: TGTGCCAGCAGAGACAGGCGATCTGGGGCCAACGTCCTGACTTTC.

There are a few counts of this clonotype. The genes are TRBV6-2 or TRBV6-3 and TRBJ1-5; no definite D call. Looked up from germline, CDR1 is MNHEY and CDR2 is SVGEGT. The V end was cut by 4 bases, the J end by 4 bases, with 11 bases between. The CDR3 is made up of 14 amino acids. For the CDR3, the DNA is TGTGCCAGCAGTTTTAGACACTCTAATCAGCCCCAGCATTTT. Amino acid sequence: CASSFRHSNQPQHF.

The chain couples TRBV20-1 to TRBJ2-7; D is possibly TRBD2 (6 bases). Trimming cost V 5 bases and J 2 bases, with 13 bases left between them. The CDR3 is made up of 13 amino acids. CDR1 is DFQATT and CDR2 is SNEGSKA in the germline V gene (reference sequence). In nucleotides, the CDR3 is TGCAGTGCTCCCGGGACTCCCACCTACGAGCAGTACTTC. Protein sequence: CSAPGTPTYEQYF.

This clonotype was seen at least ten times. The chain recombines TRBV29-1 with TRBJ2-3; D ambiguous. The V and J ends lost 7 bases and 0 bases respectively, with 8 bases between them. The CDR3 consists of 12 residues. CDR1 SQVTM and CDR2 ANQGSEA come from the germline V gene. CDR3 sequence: CSAETSTDTQYF. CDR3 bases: TGCAGCGCCGAGACCAGCACAGATACGCAGTATTTT.

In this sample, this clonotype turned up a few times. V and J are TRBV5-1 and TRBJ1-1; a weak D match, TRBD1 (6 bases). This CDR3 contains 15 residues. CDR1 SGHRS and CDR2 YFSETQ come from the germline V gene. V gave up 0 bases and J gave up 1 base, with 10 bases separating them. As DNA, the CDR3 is TGCGCCAGCAGCTTGGCGGGGGCCGCGAACACTGAAGCTTTCTTT. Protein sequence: CASSLAGAANTEAFF.

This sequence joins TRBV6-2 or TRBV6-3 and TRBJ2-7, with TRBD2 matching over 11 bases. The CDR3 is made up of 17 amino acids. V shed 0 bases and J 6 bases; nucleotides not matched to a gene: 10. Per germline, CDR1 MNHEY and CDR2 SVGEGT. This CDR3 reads CASSYSNRRLAGLEQYF. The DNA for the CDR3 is TGTGCCAGCAGTTACTCGAATCGCAGACTAGCGGGACTCGAGCAGTACTTC.

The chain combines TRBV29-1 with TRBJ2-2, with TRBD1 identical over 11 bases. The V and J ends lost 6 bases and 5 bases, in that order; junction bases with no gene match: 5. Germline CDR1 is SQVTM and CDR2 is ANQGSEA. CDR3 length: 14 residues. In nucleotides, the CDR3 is TGCAGCGTCGGACAGGGGGCTTTTACCGGGGAGCTGTTTTTT. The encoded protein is CSVGQGAFTGELFF.

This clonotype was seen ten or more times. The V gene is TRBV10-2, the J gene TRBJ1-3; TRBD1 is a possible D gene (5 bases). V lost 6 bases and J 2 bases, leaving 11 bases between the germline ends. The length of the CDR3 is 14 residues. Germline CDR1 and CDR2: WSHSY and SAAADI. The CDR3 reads CASRRGEPGNTIYF. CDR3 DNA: TGCGCCAGCAGGCGAGGGGAACCTGGAAACACCATATATTTT.

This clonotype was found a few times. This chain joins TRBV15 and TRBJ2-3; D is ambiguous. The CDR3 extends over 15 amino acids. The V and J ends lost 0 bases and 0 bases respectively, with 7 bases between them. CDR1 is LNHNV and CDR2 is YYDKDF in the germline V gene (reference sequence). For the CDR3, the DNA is TGTGCCACCAGCAGAGAGGCAGCTAGCACAGATACGCAGTATTTT. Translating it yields CATSREAASTDTQYF.

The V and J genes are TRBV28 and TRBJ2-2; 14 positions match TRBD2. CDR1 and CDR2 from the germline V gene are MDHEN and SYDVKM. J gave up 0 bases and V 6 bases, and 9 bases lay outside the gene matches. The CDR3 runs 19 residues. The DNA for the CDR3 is TGTGCCAGCAGGACCCCGGGACTAGCGGGAGACTCGAACACCGGGGAGCTGTTTTTT. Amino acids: CASRTPGLAGDSNTGELFF.

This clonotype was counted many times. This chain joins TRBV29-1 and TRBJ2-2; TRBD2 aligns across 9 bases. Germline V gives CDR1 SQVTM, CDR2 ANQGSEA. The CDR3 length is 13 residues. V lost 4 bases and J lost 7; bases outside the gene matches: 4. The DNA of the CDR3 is TGCAGCGTTGTAGCGGGAGTAGTCGGGGAGCTGTTTTTT. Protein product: CSVVAGVVGELFF.

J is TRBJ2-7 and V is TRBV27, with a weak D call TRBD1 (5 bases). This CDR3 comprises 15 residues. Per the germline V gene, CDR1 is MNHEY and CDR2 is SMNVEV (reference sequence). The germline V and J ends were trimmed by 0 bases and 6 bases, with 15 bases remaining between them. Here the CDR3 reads CASSLSGHTLAEQYF. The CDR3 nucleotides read TGTGCCAGCAGTTTATCGGGGCACACCCTCGCCGAGCAGTACTTC.

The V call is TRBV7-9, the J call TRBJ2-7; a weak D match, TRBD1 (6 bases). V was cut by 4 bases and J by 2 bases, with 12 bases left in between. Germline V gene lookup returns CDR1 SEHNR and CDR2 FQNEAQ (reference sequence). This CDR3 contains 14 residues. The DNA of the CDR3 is TGTGCCAGCAGCTCCGGACAGTTCACCTACGAGCAGTACTTC. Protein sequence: CASSSGQFTYEQYF.

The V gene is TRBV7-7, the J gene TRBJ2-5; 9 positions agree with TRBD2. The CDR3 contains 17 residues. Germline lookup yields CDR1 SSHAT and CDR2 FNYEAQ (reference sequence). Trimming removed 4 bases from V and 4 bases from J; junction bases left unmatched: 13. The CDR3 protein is CASSYTLAGVDGETQYF. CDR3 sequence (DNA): TGTGCCAGCAGCTATACCTTAGCGGGAGTGGATGGAGAGACCCAGTACTTC.

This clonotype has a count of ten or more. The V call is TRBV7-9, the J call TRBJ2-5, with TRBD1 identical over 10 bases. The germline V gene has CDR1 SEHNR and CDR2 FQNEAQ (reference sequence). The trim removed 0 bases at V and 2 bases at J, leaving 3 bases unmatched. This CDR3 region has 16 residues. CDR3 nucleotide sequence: TGTGCCAGCAGCTTAGCTCCGGGACAGGGGCAAGAGACCCAGTACTTC. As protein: CASSLAPGQGQETQYF.

This CDR3 is CASSLWSWETEAFF. The CDR3 DNA is TGTGCCAGCAGTTTATGGAGCTGGGAAACTGAAGCTTTCTTT. The chain employs TRBV27 and TRBJ1-1; D remains unclear. The germline V and J ends were trimmed by 1 base and 5 bases, with 11 bases remaining between them. This CDR3 is built from 14 residues. Germline V gene lookup returns CDR1 MNHEY and CDR2 SMNVEV (reference sequence).

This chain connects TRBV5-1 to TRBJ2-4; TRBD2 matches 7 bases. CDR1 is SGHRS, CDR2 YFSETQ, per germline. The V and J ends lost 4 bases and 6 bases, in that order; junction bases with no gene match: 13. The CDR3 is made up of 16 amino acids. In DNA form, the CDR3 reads TGCGCCAGCAGCCTCACTAGCGTCTCGGAAGGAAACATTCAGTACTTC. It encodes CASSLTSVSEGNIQYF. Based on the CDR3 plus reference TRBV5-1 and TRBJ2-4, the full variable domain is KAGVTQTPRYLIKTRGQQVTLSCSPISGHRSVSWYQQTPGQGLQFLFEYFSETQRNKGNFPGRFSGRQFSNSRSEMNVSTLELGDSALYLCASSLTSVSEGNIQYFGAGTRLSVL.

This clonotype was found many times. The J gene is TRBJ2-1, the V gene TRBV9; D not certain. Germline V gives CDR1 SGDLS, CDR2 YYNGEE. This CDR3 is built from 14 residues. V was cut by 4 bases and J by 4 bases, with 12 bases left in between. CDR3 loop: CASSSRTDYNEQFF. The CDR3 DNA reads TGTGCCAGCAGCTCCCGGACGGATTACAATGAGCAGTTCTTC.

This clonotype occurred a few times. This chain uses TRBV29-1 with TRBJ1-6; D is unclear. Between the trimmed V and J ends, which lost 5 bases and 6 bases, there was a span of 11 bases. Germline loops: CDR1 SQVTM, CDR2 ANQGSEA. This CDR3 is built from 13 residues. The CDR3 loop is CSVSEGTNSPLHF. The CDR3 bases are TGCAGCGTTTCAGAGGGAACTAATTCACCCCTCCACTTT. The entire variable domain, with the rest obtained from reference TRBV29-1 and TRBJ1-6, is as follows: SAVISQKPSRDICQRGTSLTIQCQVDSQVTMMFWYRQQPGQSLTLIATANQGSEATYESGFVIDKFPISRPNLTFSTLTVSNMSPEDSSIYLCSVSEGTNSPLHFGNGTRLTVT.

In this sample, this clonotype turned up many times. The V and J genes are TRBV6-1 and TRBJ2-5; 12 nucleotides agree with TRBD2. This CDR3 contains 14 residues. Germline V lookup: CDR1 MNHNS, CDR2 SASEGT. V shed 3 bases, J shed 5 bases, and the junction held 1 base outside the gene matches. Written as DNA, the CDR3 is TGTGCCAGCAGTGACACTAGCGGGGGGGAGACCCAGTACTTC. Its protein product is CASSDTSGGETQYF.

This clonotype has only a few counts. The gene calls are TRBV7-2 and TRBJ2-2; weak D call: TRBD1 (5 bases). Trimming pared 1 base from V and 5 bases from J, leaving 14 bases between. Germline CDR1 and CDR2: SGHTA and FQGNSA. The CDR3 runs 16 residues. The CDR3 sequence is CASSLVRLQGTGELFF. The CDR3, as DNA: TGTGCCAGCAGCTTAGTACGCTTGCAGGGAACCGGGGAGCTGTTTTTT.

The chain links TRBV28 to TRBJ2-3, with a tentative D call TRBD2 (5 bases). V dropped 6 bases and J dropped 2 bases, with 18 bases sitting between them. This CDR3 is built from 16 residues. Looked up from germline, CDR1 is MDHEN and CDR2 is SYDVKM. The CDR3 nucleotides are TGTGCCAGCAGCCCGAGGGTAGGCGGGTCCACAGATACGCAGTATTTT. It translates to CASSPRVGGSTDTQYF.

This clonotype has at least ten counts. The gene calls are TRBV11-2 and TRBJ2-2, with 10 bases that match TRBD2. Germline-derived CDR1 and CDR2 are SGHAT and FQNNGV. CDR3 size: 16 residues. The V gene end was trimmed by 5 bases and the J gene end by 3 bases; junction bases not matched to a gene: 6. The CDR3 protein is CASSHWTSGHTGELFF. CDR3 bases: TGTGCCAGCAGCCATTGGACTAGCGGACACACCGGGGAGCTGTTTTTT.